The entry that follows covers one TCR beta chain sequence. Its antigen is not identified. This sample is drawn from a study of cytomegalovirus exposure and HLA in healthy donors. Study-wide results and caveats: Many donors carried some public TCRs, although rarity characterized most TCR sequences. V- and J-gene trimming of TCR beta was linked (in a later analysis) to a missense DCLRE1C variant. Certain sequence variants were highly shared and formed a cluster, and this cluster was likely a sequencing artifact.

In the PCR, 60 Vbeta and 13 Jbeta primers were used. The repertoire was sequenced with immunoSEQ multiplex PCR; TCRdb's copy has only in-frame clones and lacks some. The repertoire has 190,000 or so clones, less than 85% of them found once; the top ten carry about 0.7%. The length of the CDR3 is 12 residues. V lost 4 bases, J lost 9 bases, and 8 bases lay in between. Germline V gene sequence: CDR1 SGHDT, CDR2 YYEEEE. This sequence originates from a boy younger than 18 in good health and CMV-seronegative. V is TRBV5-6 and J is TRBJ1-6, with D uncertain. The sequenced sample consisted of PBMCs. The CDR3 coding sequence is TGTGCCAGCAGCCTAGACTTTTCACCCCTCCACTTT. Translation: CASSLDFSPLHF.